This TCR beta chain was identified during a study of T cells after posttransplantation cyclophosphamide. Libraries were prepared by immunoSEQ multiplex PCR; TCRdb keeps only in-frame clonotypes and omits some of them. This repertoire shows about 2,000 clones, less than 80% found once; its top ten account for more than 6.5%. Cyclophosphamide on days +3 and +4 followed busulfan-fludarabine conditioning and a marrow graft. Per germline, CDR1 SGDLS and CDR2 YYNGEE. CDR3 size: 17 residues. V was clipped by 4 bases and J by 4 bases, with 23 bases between them. Study conclusions and caveats: Skin or GI-infiltrating T cells shared few TRB sequences with blood. Donor-recipient repertoire similarity was low at 1-2 months, rising over year one.

Of note for this clone: Antigen unknown.

The input for sequencing was PBMCs, taken nearly 35 days after a stem cell transplant with posttransplant cyclophosphamide. This receptor was identified in a male patient in his fifties or sixties who received an allogeneic stem cell transplant from a related donor and was CMV-positive. Some of these T cells may belong to the graft donor. The chain uses TRBV9 and TRBJ2-5; D is perhaps TRBD2 (7 bases). CDR3 amino acids: CASSLSPGGRSRETQYF. CDR3 sequence (DNA): TGTGCCAGCAGCCTCAGCCCGGGGGGCAGGTCCCGAGAGACCCAGTACTTC. Full variable domain (missing parts from reference TRBV9 and TRBJ2-5): DSGVTQTPKHLITATGQRVTLRCSPRSGDLSVYWYQQSLDQGLQFLIQYYNGEERAKGNILERFSAQQFPDLHSELNLSSLELGDSALYFCASSLSPGGRSRETQYFGPGTRLLVL.